What follows are 18 T cell receptor beta chains derived from one specimen sequenced in a study of T cell responses to AZD1222 COVID-19 vaccine. Sequencing was performed with immunoSEQ multiplex PCR; in TCRdb, only in-frame clones are kept and a portion is missing. The table lists roughly 140,000 clones, about 92% of them singletons, with approximately 12% in the top ten. This sample comprised peripheral blood, obtained after recovery from COVID-19. These receptors were obtained from an adult who had recovered from COVID-19.

This clone was observed many times. This chain connects TRBV29-1 to TRBJ2-1; D is possibly TRBD1 (6 bases). Trimming left V 3 bases short and J 4 bases short, with 10 bases between. CDR1 is SQVTM, CDR2 ANQGSEA, per germline. This CDR3 is built from 13 residues. This chain's CDR3 is CSVDGTQYNEQFF. Written as DNA, the CDR3 is TGCAGCGTTGATGGGACACAATACAATGAGCAGTTCTTC.

This clone showed up just a few times. This chain joins TRBV6-5 and TRBJ1-5; TRBD1 matches 8 bases. Germline-derived CDR1 and CDR2 are MNHEY and SVGAGI. There are 15 residues in the CDR3. V gave up 5 bases and J gave up 3 bases; unmatched junction bases: 6. The DNA of the CDR3 is TGTGCCAGCAGTCCTGACAGGGGACTCAATCAGCCCCAGCATTTT. It is translated as CASSPDRGLNQPQHF.

The chain joins TRBV6-1 to TRBJ2-1, with D perhaps being TRBD1 or TRBD2 (5 bases each). Germline V gives CDR1 MNHNS, CDR2 SASEGT. Between the trimmed V and J ends, which lost 0 bases and 8 bases, there was a span of 8 bases. The CDR3 has 13 residues. CDR3 in DNA: TGTGCCAGCAGTGAAGCGCGAGGGGATGAGCAGTTCTTC. It codes for CASSEARGDEQFF.

The chain employs TRBV25-1 and TRBJ1-3; tentatively, D is TRBD1 (6 bases). CDR1 and CDR2 from the germline V gene are MGHDK and SYGVNS. V was shortened by 8 bases and J by 4 bases, with 15 bases between the two germline ends. This CDR3 has 14 residues. CDR3 sequence reads: CASRRGGTGNTIYF. In DNA form, the CDR3 reads TGTGCCAGCCGCCGGGGGGGGACAGGAAACACCATATATTTT.

Here the CDR3 DNA reads TGCGCCAGCAGCTTGTGGGAAGGGGAGCAGTTCTTC. Amino acids: CASSLWEGEQFF. This chain connects TRBV5-1 to TRBJ2-1; the D is unclear. The CDR3 totals 12 residues. In germline, CDR1 is SGHRS, CDR2 YFSETQ. The V and J ends lost 1 base and 10 bases respectively, with 9 bases between them.

V and J are TRBV6-2 or TRBV6-3 and TRBJ2-1, with 12 bases fitting TRBD2. Germline trimming cut 6 bases from V and 4 bases from J; bases unmatched to any gene: 10. The CDR3 is 17 residues long. Germline-derived CDR1 and CDR2 are MNHEY and SVGEGT. The CDR3 bases are TGTGCCAGCAGACCTGCGGCTAGCGGGAGGGGGTACAATGAGCAGTTCTTC. It specifies CASRPAASGRGYNEQFF.

The chain carries TRBV2 and TRBJ2-7; D is perhaps TRBD1 (6 bases). The ends were cut back, 5 bases at V and 3 bases at J, with 11 bases in the middle. The germline CDR1 and CDR2 sequences are SNHLY and FYNNEI. The CDR3 extends over 13 amino acids. Written as DNA, the CDR3 is TGTGCCAGCAGTCGACAGGATCACTACGAGCAGTACTTC. The encoded protein is CASSRQDHYEQYF.

The CDR3 nucleotides are TGTGCCAGCAGTTCCCCTTTGAGAGGGGGATTCTACGAGCAGTACTTC. Encoded protein: CASSSPLRGGFYEQYF. The chain has TRBV28 and TRBJ2-7; perhaps TRBD1 as D (6 bases). Germline V gene data show CDR1 as MDHEN and CDR2 as SYDVKM. The CDR3 consists of 16 residues. V dropped 4 bases and J dropped 3 bases, with 19 bases sitting between them.

This chain connects TRBV7-6 to TRBJ2-7; 13 nucleotides agree with TRBD2. The germline gives CDR1 SGHVS, CDR2 FNYEAQ. J was trimmed by 5 bases and V by 5 bases; bases with no gene match: 6. This CDR3 comprises 15 residues. The chain's CDR3 is CASSLGLAGDNEQYF. The CDR3 bases are TGTGCCAGCAGCCTAGGACTAGCGGGAGATAACGAGCAGTACTTC.

This chain links TRBV4-1 with TRBJ2-1; TRBD2 matches at 7 bases. The CDR3 is made up of 16 amino acids. Germline V lookup: CDR1 MGHRA, CDR2 YSYEKL. The V segment lost 6 bases and the J segment 2 bases; nucleotides outside the gene matches: 10. The CDR3 reads CASRQIAGVTYNEQFF. CDR3 DNA sequence: TGCGCCAGCAGACAAATAGCGGGCGTCACCTACAATGAGCAGTTCTTC.

The chain has TRBV19 and TRBJ2-2; unclear D gene. This CDR3 spans 14 amino acids. The germline CDR1 and CDR2 sequences are LNHDA and SQIVND (reference sequence). Trimming took off 4 bases at V and 6 bases at J, with 12 bases between the two ends. The CDR3 nucleotides read TGTGCCAGTAGTAAGGCTAGGACGTCCGGGGAGCTGTTTTTT. Translated: CASSKARTSGELFF.

With regard to this clone: The same CDR3 is also encoded by other DNA sequences in this sample. The V call is TRBV27, the J call TRBJ2-3; no clear D gene. Germline V CDR1 and CDR2: MNHEY, SMNVEV (reference sequence). CDR3 length equals 11 residues. Trimming took off 4 bases at V and 2 bases at J, with 1 base between the two ends. CDR3 sequence reads: CASSSTDTQYF. CDR3 bases: TGTGCCAGCAGTTCCACAGATACGCAGTATTTT.

The rearrangement links TRBV6-1 to TRBJ1-2; unclear D gene. Germline V CDR1 and CDR2: MNHNS, SASEGT. The CDR3 runs 12 residues. V was shortened by 2 bases and J by 4 bases, with 5 bases between the two germline ends. In nucleotides, the CDR3 is TGTGCCAGCAGTGAATACGGCTATGGCTACACCTTC. It yields the protein CASSEYGYGYTF.

This chain joins TRBV7-3 and TRBJ2-1; TRBD2 matches 8 bases. V dropped 4 bases and J dropped 12; count of bases not matched to a gene: 11. The CDR3 has 14 amino acids. Germline values: CDR1 SGHTA, CDR2 FQGTGA. DNA of the CDR3: TGTGCCAGCAGCTCTAAGCGGGAGAGGAGGCGGCAGTTCTTC. Protein product: CASSSKRERRRQFF.

J is TRBJ2-1 and V is TRBV10-3, with 10 bases identical to TRBD2. The CDR3 runs 15 residues. V shed 6 bases and J 6 bases; nucleotides not matched to a gene: 8. Per germline, CDR1 ENHRY and CDR2 SYGVKD. CDR3 in DNA: TGTGCCATCAGGCCCAGACTAGCGGGTTTCAATGAGCAGTTCTTC. Protein: CAIRPRLAGFNEQFF.

The gene calls are TRBV7-8 and TRBJ1-1, with TRBD1 matching over 7 bases. The germline gives CDR1 SGHVS, CDR2 FQNEAQ. The CDR3 length is 15 residues. Trimming at V came to 7 bases and at J to 4 bases, leaving 12 bases not matched to a gene. CDR3: CASTKTRGIGTEAFF. The CDR3 DNA sequence: TGTGCCAGCACCAAAACCAGGGGGATCGGCACTGAAGCTTTCTTT.

The gene calls are TRBV19 and TRBJ1-2; no reliable D call. Trimming shortened V by 5 bases and J by 0 bases, and 7 bases separated the two germline ends. The CDR3 has 13 residues. CDR1 is LNHDA, CDR2 SQIVND, per germline (reference sequence). The chain's CDR3 is CASSDGANYGYTF. In nucleotides, the CDR3 is TGTGCCAGTAGTGACGGGGCTAACTATGGCTACACCTTC. The full variable domain, with the rest looked up from reference TRBV19 and TRBJ1-2, is DGGITQSPKYLFRKEGQNVTLSCEQNLNHDAMYWYRQDPGQGLRLIYYSQIVNDFQKGDIAEGYSVSREKKESFPLTVTSAQKNPTAFYLCASSDGANYGYTFGSGTRLTVV.

The chain joins TRBV5-4 to TRBJ2-4; 8 positions match TRBD2. The CDR3 has 15 amino acids. V dropped 1 base and J dropped 5; count of bases not matched to a gene: 5. Germline assignment: CDR1 SGHNT and CDR2 YYREEE (reference sequence). The CDR3 protein is CASSLREGSQNIQYF. DNA of the CDR3: TGTGCCAGCAGCTTGCGGGAGGGATCCCAAAACATTCAGTACTTC.